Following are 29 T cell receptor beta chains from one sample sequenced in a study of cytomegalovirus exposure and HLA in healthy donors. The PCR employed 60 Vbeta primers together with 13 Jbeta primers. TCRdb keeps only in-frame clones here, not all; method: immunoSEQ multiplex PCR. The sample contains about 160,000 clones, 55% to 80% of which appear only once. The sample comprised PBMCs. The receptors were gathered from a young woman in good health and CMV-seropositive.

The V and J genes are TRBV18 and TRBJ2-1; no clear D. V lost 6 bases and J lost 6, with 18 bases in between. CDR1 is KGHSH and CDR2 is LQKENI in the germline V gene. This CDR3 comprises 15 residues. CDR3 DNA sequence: TGTGCCAGCTCCCAACGCCTAGTTATAGGCAATGAGCAGTTCTTC. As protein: CASSQRLVIGNEQFF.

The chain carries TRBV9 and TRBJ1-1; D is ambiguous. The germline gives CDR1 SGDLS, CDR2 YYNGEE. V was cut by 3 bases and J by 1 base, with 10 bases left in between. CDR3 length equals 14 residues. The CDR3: CASSGNLGNTEAFF. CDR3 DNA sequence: TGTGCCAGCAGCGGAAATCTAGGGAACACTGAAGCTTTCTTT.

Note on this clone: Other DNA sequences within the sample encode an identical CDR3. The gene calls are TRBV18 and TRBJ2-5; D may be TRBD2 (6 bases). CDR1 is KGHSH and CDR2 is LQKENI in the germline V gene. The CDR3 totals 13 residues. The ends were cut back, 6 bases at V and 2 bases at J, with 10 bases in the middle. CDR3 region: CASSPGVQETQYF. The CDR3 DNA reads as TGTGCCAGCTCCCCGGGAGTACAAGAGACCCAGTACTTC. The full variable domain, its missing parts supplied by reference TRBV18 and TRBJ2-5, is NAGVMQNPRHLVRRRGQEARLRCSPMKGHSHVYWYRQLPEEGLKFMVYLQKENIIDESGMPKERFSAEFPKEGPSILRIQQVVRGDSAAYFCASSPGVQETQYFGPGTRLLVL.

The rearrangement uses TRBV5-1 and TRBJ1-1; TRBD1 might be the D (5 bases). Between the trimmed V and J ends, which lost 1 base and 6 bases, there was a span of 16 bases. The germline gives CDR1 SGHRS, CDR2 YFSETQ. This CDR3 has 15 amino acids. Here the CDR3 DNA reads TGCGCCAGCAGCTTGTTGGCAGGGCTGGCCGCTGAAGCTTTCTTT. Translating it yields CASSLLAGLAAEAFF.

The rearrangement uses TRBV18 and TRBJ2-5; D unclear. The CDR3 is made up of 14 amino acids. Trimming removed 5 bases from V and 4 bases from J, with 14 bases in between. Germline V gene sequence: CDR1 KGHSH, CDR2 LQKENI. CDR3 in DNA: TGTGCCAGCTCAGCCACAGTAGGTCGAGAGACCCAGTACTTC. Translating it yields CASSATVGRETQYF.

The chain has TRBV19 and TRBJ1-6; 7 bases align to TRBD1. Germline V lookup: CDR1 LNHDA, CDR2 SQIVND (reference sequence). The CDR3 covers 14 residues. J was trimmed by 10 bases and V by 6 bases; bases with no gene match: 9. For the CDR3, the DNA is TGTGCCAGTAGGCTTACAGGGGAGATGTCACCCCTCCACTTT. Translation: CASRLTGEMSPLHF.

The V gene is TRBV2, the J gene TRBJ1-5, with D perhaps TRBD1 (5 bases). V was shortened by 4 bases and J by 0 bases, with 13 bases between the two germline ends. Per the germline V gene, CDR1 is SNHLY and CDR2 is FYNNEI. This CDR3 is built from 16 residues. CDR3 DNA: TGTGCCAGCAGTGCCCAGCGACAGTATAGCAATCAGCCCCAGCATTTT. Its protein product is CASSAQRQYSNQPQHF.

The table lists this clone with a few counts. CDR3 sequence: CASSQDGGWGTSSNEQFF. CDR3 DNA: TGCGCCAGCAGCCAAGATGGCGGTTGGGGGACTAGCTCGAATGAGCAGTTCTTC. The chain has TRBV4-3 and TRBJ2-1, with 9 bases identical to TRBD2. With 0 bases clipped from V and 7 bases from J, the junction kept 13 bases outside the gene matches. Germline CDR1 reads LGHNA; CDR2 reads YSLEER. The CDR3 is 18 residues long.

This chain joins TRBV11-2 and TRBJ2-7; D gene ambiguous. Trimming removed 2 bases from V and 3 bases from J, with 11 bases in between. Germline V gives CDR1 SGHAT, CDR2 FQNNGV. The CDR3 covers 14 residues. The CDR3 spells CASSLYADNYEQYF. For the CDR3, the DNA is TGTGCCAGCAGCTTATATGCCGACAACTACGAGCAGTACTTC.

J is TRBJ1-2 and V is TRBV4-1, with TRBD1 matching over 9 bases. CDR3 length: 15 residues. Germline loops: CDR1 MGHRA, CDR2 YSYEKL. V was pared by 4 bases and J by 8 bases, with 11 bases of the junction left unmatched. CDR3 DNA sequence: TGCGCCAGCAGCCTTGGGGGACAGGGAGCTCACGGCTACACCTTC. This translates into CASSLGGQGAHGYTF.

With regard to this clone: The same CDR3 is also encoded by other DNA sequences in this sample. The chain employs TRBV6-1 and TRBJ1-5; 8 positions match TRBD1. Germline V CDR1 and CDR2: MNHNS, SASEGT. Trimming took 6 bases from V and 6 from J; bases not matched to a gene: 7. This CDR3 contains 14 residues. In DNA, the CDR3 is TGTGCCAGCAGGATGACAGGGGAGATTCAGCCCCAGCATTTT. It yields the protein CASRMTGEIQPQHF.

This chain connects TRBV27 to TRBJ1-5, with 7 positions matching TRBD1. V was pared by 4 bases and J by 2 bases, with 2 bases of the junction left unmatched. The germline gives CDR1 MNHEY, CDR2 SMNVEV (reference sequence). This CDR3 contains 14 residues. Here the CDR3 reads CASSSTGGNQPQHF. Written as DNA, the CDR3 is TGTGCCAGCAGTTCTACAGGGGGCAATCAGCCCCAGCATTTT.

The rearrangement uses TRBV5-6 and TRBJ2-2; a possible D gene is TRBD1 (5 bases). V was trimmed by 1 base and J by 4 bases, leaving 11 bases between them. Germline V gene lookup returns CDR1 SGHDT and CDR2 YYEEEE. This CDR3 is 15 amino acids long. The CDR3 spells CASSLLGHGTGELFF. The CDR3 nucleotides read TGTGCCAGCAGCTTGTTGGGGCATGGCACCGGGGAGCTGTTTTTT.

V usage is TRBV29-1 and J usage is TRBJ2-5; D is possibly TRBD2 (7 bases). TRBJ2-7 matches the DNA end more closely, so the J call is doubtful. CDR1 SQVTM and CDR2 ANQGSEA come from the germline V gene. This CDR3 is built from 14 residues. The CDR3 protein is CSVAPGEGHHEQYF. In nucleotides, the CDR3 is TGCAGCGTTGCCCCAGGGGAGGGGCACCACGAGCAGTACTTC.

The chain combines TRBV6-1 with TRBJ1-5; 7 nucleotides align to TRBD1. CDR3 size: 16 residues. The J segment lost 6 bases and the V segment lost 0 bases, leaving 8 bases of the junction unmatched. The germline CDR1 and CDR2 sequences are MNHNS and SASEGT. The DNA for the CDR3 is TGTGCCAGCAGTGAAGCAGACAGGGCGGGGGGTCAGCCCCAGCATTTT. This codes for CASSEADRAGGQPQHF.

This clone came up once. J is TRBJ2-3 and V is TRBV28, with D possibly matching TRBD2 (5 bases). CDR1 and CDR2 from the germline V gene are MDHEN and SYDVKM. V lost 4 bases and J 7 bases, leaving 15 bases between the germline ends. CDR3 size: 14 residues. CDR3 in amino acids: CASSSLAGTNTQYF. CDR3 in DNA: TGTGCCAGCAGTTCCCTAGCAGGAACAAATACGCAGTATTTT.

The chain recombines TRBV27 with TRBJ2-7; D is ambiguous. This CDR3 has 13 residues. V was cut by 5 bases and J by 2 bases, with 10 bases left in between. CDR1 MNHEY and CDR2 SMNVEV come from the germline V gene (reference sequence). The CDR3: CASSPRVTYEQYF. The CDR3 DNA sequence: TGTGCCAGCAGTCCCCGGGTCACCTACGAGCAGTACTTC.

The CDR3 DNA reads as TGTGCCAGCAGTTCCGTAGCGGGGGGTTCCTACGAGCAGTACTTC. It yields the protein CASSSVAGGSYEQYF. The rearrangement joins TRBV28 to TRBJ2-7; 10 bases map to TRBD2. V trimming: 4 bases; J trimming: 1 base; junction bases outside the gene matches: 4. Germline V gene lookup returns CDR1 MDHEN and CDR2 SYDVKM. The CDR3 consists of 15 residues.

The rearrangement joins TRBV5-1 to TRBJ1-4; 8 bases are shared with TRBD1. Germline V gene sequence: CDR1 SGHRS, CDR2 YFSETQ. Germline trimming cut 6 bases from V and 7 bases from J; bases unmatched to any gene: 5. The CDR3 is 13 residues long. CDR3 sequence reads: CASTDRGSEKLFF. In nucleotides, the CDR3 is TGCGCCAGCACTGACAGGGGCTCTGAAAAACTGTTTTTT.

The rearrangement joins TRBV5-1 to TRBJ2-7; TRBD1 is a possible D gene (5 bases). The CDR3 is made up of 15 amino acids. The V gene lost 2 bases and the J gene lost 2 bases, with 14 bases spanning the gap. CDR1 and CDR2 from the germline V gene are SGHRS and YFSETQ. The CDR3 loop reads CASSLFQGSPYEQYF. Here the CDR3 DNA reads TGCGCCAGCAGCTTATTTCAGGGCTCCCCCTACGAGCAGTACTTC.

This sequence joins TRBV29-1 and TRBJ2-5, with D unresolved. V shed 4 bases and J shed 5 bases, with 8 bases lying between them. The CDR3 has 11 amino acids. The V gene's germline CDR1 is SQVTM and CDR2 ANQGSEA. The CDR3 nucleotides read TGCAGCGTTGGACCCGGGGAGACCCAGTACTTC. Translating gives CSVGPGETQYF.

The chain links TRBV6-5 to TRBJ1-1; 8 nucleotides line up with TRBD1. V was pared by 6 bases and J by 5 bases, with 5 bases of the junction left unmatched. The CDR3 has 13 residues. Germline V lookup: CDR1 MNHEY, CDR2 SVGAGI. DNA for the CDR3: TGTGCCAGCAGCACAGGGGGTAAAACTGAAGCTTTCTTT. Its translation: CASSTGGKTEAFF.

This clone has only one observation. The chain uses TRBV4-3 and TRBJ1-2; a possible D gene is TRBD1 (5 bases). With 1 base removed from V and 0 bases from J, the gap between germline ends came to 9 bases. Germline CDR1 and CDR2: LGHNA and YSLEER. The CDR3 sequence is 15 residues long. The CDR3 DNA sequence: TGCGCCAGCAGCCAAGTACAGGATCCTAACTATGGCTACACCTTC. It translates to CASSQVQDPNYGYTF.

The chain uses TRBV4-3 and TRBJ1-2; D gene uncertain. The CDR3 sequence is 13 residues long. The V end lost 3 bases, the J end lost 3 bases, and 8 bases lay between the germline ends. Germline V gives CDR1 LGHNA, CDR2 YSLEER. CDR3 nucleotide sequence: TGCGCCAGCAGCCATACAGAATACTATGGCTACACCTTC. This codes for CASSHTEYYGYTF.

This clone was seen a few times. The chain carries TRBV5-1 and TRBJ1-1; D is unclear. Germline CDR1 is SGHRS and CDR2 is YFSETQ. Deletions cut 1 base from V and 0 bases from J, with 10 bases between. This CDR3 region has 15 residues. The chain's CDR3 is CASSLNRQVNTEAFF. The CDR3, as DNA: TGCGCCAGCAGCTTGAACCGGCAGGTGAACACTGAAGCTTTCTTT.

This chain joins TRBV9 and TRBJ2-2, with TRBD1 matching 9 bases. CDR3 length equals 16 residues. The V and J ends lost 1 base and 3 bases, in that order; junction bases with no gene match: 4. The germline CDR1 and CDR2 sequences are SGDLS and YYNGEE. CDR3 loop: CASSVSDRGYTGELFF. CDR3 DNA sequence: TGTGCCAGCAGCGTATCGGACAGGGGCTACACCGGGGAGCTGTTTTTT.

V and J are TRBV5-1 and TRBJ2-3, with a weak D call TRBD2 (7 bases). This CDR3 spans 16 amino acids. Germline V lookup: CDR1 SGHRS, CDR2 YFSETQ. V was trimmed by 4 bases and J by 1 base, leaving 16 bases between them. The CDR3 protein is CASSARGGTGTDTQYF. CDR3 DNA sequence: TGCGCCAGCAGCGCTAGGGGGGGTACTGGCACAGATACGCAGTATTTT.

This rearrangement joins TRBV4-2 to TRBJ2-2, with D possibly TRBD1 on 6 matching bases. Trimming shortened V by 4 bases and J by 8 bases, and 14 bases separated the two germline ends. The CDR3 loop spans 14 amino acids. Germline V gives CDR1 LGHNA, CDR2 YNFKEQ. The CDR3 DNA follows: TGTGCCAGCAGCCCCCTCAGGGGCGTGGGGGAGCTGTTTTTT. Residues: CASSPLRGVGELFF.

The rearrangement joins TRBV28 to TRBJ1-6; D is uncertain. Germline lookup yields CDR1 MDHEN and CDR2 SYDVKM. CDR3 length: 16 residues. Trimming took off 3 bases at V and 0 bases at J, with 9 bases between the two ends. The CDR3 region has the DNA TGTGCCAGCAGTTTTGAACAGAGCTCCTATAATTCACCCCTCCACTTT. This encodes CASSFEQSSYNSPLHF.